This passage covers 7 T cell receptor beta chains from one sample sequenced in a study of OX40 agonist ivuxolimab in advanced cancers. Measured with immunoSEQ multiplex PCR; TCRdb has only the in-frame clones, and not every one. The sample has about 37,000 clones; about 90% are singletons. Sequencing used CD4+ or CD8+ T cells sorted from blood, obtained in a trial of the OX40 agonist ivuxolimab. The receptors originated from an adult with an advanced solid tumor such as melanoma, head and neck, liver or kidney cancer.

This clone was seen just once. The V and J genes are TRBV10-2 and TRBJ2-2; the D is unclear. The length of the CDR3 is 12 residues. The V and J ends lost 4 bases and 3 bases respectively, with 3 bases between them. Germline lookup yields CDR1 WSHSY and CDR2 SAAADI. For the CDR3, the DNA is TGCGCCAGCAGTGGTTACACCGGGGAGCTGTTTTTT. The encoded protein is CASSGYTGELFF.

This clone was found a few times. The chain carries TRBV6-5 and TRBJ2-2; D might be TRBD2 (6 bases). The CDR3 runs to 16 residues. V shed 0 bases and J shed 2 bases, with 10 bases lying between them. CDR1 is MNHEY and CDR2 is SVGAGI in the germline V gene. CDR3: CASSYSMGGNTGELFF. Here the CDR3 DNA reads TGTGCCAGCAGTTACTCGATGGGGGGTAACACCGGGGAGCTGTTTTTT.

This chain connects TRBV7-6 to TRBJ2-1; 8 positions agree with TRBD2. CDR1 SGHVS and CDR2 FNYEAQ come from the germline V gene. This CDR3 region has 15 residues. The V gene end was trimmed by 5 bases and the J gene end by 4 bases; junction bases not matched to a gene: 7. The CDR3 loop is CASSISGGYYNEQFF. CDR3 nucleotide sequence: TGTGCCAGCAGCATAAGCGGGGGTTATTACAATGAGCAGTTCTTC.

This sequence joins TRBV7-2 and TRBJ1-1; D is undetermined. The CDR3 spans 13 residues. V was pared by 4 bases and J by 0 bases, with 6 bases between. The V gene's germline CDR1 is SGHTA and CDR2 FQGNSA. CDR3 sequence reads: CASSSNLNTEAFF. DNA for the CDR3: TGTGCCAGCAGCTCAAATTTGAACACTGAAGCTTTCTTT.

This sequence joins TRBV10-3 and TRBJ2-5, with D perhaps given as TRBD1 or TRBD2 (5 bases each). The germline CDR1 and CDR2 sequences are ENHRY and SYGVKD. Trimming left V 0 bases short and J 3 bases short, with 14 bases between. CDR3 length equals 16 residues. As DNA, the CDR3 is TGTGCCATCAGTGAGTCGAAGGGGACGGTTAAAGAGACCCAGTACTTC. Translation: CAISESKGTVKETQYF.

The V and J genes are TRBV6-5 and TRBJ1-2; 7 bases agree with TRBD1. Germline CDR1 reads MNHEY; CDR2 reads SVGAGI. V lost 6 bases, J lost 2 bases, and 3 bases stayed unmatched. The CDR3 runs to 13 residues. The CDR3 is CASSQTGNYGYTF. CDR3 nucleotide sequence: TGTGCCAGCAGCCAGACAGGGAACTATGGCTACACCTTC.

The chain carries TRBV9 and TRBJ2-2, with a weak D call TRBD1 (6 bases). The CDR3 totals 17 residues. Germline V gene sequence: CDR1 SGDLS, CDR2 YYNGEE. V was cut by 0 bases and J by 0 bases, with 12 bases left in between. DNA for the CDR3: TGTGCCAGCAGCGTAGACAGGGTAGGCCCGAACACCGGGGAGCTGTTTTTT. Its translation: CASSVDRVGPNTGELFF.